These 23 T cell receptor beta chains share one sample of origin, sequenced in a study of radiotherapy plus CTLA-4 blockade in lung cancer. The table came from immunoSEQ multiplex PCR; TCRdb's copy has only in-frame clones and leaves some out. Of some 110,000 clones in the sample, 70% to 85% were seen once. Here the sequenced sample was peripheral blood, taken from a patient treated with radiotherapy plus ipilimumab. Source of these receptors: a human donor with non-small cell lung cancer that progressed on radiotherapy plus ipilimumab. Some clones in this sample may be carry-over from other donors' samples.

V usage is TRBV11-2 and J usage is TRBJ2-3, with TRBD2 matching over 15 bases. V lost 0 bases, J lost 5 bases, and 6 bases stayed unmatched. The CDR3 has 18 residues. CDR1 SGHAT and CDR2 FQNNGV come from the germline V gene. The CDR3 protein is CASSLDYRTSGGGDTQYF. CDR3 sequence (DNA): TGTGCCAGCAGCTTAGATTATAGGACTAGCGGGGGGGGAGATACGCAGTATTTT.

The chain couples TRBV9 to TRBJ2-1, with 8 bases aligning to TRBD1. From germline, CDR1 is SGDLS and CDR2 YYNGEE. V trimming: 4 bases; J trimming: 0 bases; junction bases outside the gene matches: 9. The CDR3 has 17 residues. CDR3 sequence: CASSPRQGPHSYNEQFF. As DNA, the CDR3 is TGTGCCAGCAGCCCCCGACAGGGGCCCCACTCCTACAATGAGCAGTTCTTC.

The chain combines TRBV5-1 with TRBJ1-6; D gene ambiguous. V was trimmed by 4 bases and J by 6 bases, leaving 17 bases between them. Germline V gives CDR1 SGHRS, CDR2 YFSETQ. CDR3 length: 16 residues. CDR3 in amino acids: CASSLITTSLNSPLHF. CDR3 DNA sequence: TGCGCCAGCAGCCTTATAACCACCTCTCTTAATTCACCCCTCCACTTT.

The genes are TRBV7-2 and TRBJ1-2; 12 bases agree with TRBD1. The V and J ends lost 4 bases and 4 bases, in that order; junction bases with no gene match: 4. The V gene's germline CDR1 is SGHTA and CDR2 FQGNSA. The CDR3 length is 15 residues. The CDR3 sequence: CASSSGTGGAYGYTF. DNA for the CDR3: TGTGCCAGCAGCTCTGGGACAGGGGGCGCCTATGGCTACACCTTC.

This sequence joins TRBV7-2 and TRBJ1-5; tentative D call: TRBD1 (6 bases). Germline loops: CDR1 SGHTA, CDR2 FQGNSA. This CDR3 is 14 amino acids long. Trimming cost V 5 bases and J 7 bases, with 15 bases left between them. The CDR3 DNA follows: TGTGCCAGCAGCCCCCAGGGGTTATACCAGCCCCAGCATTTT. Its translation is CASSPQGLYQPQHF.

The genes are TRBV7-9 and TRBJ2-7; 7 bases line up with TRBD2. Germline CDR1 and CDR2: SEHNR and FQNEAQ (reference sequence). CDR3 length equals 16 residues. The trim removed 1 base at V and 3 bases at J, leaving 9 bases unmatched. For the CDR3, the DNA is TGTGCCAGCAGCTTAGGGCGGGCTAGCGGAAACTACGAGCAGTACTTC. It translates to CASSLGRASGNYEQYF.

The chain recombines TRBV7-3 with TRBJ2-7; D tentatively reads TRBD1 or TRBD2 (6 bases each). Germline V gene data show CDR1 as SGHTA and CDR2 as FQGTGA. The CDR3 has 15 amino acids. V was clipped by 1 base and J by 1 base, with 11 bases between them. CDR3 amino acids: CASSLIGGPSYEQYF. CDR3 bases: TGTGCCAGCAGCTTAATAGGGGGGCCTTCCTACGAGCAGTACTTC.

CDR3 in amino acids: CASSLGGVLNTEAFF. The CDR3 DNA follows: TGTGCCAGCAGCTTAGGAGGGGTCCTGAACACTGAAGCTTTCTTT. This chain uses TRBV7-6 with TRBJ1-1; possibly TRBD1 for D (5 bases). The CDR3 length is 15 residues. Trimming removed 1 base at V and 0 bases at J, with 9 bases between. In germline, CDR1 is SGHVS, CDR2 FNYEAQ.

The rearrangement uses TRBV5-4 and TRBJ2-5; 8 nucleotides align to TRBD2. The V and J ends lost 2 bases and 4 bases, in that order; junction bases with no gene match: 4. Germline V gene lookup returns CDR1 SGHNT and CDR2 YYREEE (reference sequence). The CDR3 covers 14 residues. The CDR3 loop is CASSFGRGGETQYF. In nucleotides, the CDR3 is TGTGCCAGCAGCTTTGGCCGGGGGGGAGAGACCCAGTACTTC.

This clone was counted a single time. The chain carries TRBV6-1 and TRBJ2-7, with D possibly matching TRBD2 (7 bases). This CDR3 contains 12 residues. The ends were cut back, 11 bases at V and 1 base at J, with 12 bases in the middle. Germline assignment: CDR1 MNHNS and CDR2 SASEGT. In nucleotides, the CDR3 is TGTGCCGTGCGGGGGCGATCCTACGAGCAGTACTTC. It encodes CAVRGRSYEQYF.

The V and J genes are TRBV5-5 and TRBJ2-6; D possibly corresponds to TRBD2 (6 bases). Trimming took 3 bases from V and 1 from J, leaving 11 bases between them. This CDR3 is built from 16 residues. CDR1 SGHKS and CDR2 YYEKEE come from the germline V gene (reference sequence). In nucleotides, the CDR3 is TGTGCCAGCAGCTCATACGGGAGATCTGGGGCCAACGTCCTGACTTTC. Translating it yields CASSSYGRSGANVLTF.

In the case of this clone: An end of the junction differs from the germline gene, which may be a read error. This sample includes further DNA sequences coding for the same CDR3. The V gene is TRBV18, the J gene TRBJ1-1; the D gene is possibly TRBD1 (6 bases). Per the germline V gene, CDR1 is KGHSH and CDR2 is LQKENI. The CDR3 totals 15 residues. The CDR3 DNA reads as TGCGCCAGCTCAGGGGCCGGGACACAGAACACTGAAGCTTTCTTT. It encodes CASSGAGTQNTEAFF.

The chain couples TRBV25-1 to TRBJ1-6; 8 bases align to TRBD1. Germline CDR1 is MGHDK and CDR2 is SYGVNS. V trimming: 6 bases; J trimming: 12 bases; junction bases outside the gene matches: 4. The CDR3 contains 12 residues. The CDR3 DNA reads TGTGCCAGCAGGGGGACAGGTTTACCCCTCCACTTT. Protein product: CASRGTGLPLHF. Complete variable domain (other parts from reference TRBV25-1 and TRBJ1-6): EADIYQTPRYLVIGTGKKITLECSQTMGHDKMYWYQQDPGMELHLIHYSYGVNSTEKGDLSSESTVSRIRTEHFPLTLESARPSHTSQYLCASRGTGLPLHFGNGTRLTVT.

The DNA for the CDR3 is TGTGCCAGCAGTACAGGGGTAGGTCAGCCCCAGCATTTT. Its protein product is CASSTGVGQPQHF. This chain joins TRBV7-3 and TRBJ1-5, with 7 bases aligning to TRBD1. The germline V gene has CDR1 SGHTA and CDR2 FQGTGA. This CDR3 is built from 13 residues. With 6 bases clipped from V and 6 bases from J, the junction kept 5 bases outside the gene matches.

V is TRBV6-5 and J is TRBJ2-3; D may be TRBD1 or TRBD2 (5 bases each). Trimming stripped 2 bases from V and 1 base from J, with 13 bases between. Per germline, CDR1 MNHEY and CDR2 SVGAGI. CDR3 length: 16 amino acids. As DNA, the CDR3 is TGTGCCAGCAGTTACGGTGTGGGGACGGGCACAGATACGCAGTATTTT. Encoded protein: CASSYGVGTGTDTQYF.

The chain is built from TRBV7-2 and TRBJ1-5; weak D call: TRBD1 (6 bases). V dropped 5 bases and J dropped 7 bases, with 15 bases sitting between them. The germline V gene has CDR1 SGHTA and CDR2 FQGNSA. The CDR3 spans 14 residues. CDR3 coding DNA: TGTGCCAGCAGCCAAGGGGGGGGCTGGCAGCCCCAGCATTTT. The encoded protein is CASSQGGGWQPQHF.

The CDR3 DNA sequence: TGCAGTTTAGGGTCTGGGGAGACCCAGTACTTC. It translates to CSLGSGETQYF. The gene calls are TRBV29-1 and TRBJ2-5; D is unclear. The CDR3 covers 11 residues. CDR1 and CDR2 (germline): SQVTM, ANQGSEA.

The chain is built from TRBV5-4 and TRBJ2-3, with TRBD2 as a possible D gene (7 bases). Germline CDR1 is SGHNT and CDR2 is YYREEE (reference sequence). This CDR3 is 16 amino acids long. Trimming pared 0 bases from V and 4 bases from J, leaving 15 bases between. CDR3 region: CASSLADPGGSDTQYF. CDR3 bases: TGTGCCAGCAGCTTGGCCGATCCGGGGGGCTCAGATACGCAGTATTTT.

The rearrangement links TRBV6-5 to TRBJ1-3; D is uncertain. Trimming took 1 base from V and 0 from J, leaving 10 bases between them. From germline, CDR1 is MNHEY and CDR2 SVGAGI. The CDR3 loop spans 16 amino acids. The CDR3 protein is CASSYFAGNSGNTIYF. The CDR3 bases are TGTGCCAGCAGTTACTTCGCGGGAAACTCTGGAAACACCATATATTTT.

This clone was seen a handful of times. The chain links TRBV7-8 to TRBJ1-4; 8 bases line up with TRBD1. This CDR3 contains 14 residues. The junction had 6 bases not matched to a gene; V was cut back by 5 bases and J by 7 bases. In germline, CDR1 is SGHVS, CDR2 FQNEAQ. The CDR3 DNA follows: TGTGCCAGCAGCCCCTGGGACAGGTCTGAAAAACTGTTTTTT. Its protein product is CASSPWDRSEKLFF.

This clone has more than one count but fewer than ten. The chain has TRBV27 and TRBJ1-6; 7 bases are a match to TRBD1. CDR1 MNHEY and CDR2 SMNVEV come from the germline V gene (reference sequence). The trim removed 5 bases at V and 9 bases at J, leaving 4 bases unmatched. CDR3 size: 13 residues. This CDR3 is CASSLYRGSPLHF. The CDR3 DNA reads TGTGCCAGCAGTCTCTACAGGGGTTCACCCCTCCACTTT.

The V and J genes are TRBV2 and TRBJ1-1; D is unresolved. Germline lookup yields CDR1 SNHLY and CDR2 FYNNEI. CDR3 length: 13 residues. Trimming left V 6 bases short and J 11 bases short, with 19 bases between. CDR3 amino acids: CASRLGSPAVAFF. For the CDR3, the DNA is TGTGCCAGCAGATTGGGCAGCCCGGCCGTTGCTTTCTTT.

The J gene is TRBJ2-3, the V gene TRBV2; 13 bases line up with TRBD2. The CDR3 extends over 14 amino acids. V was pared by 11 bases and J by 6 bases, with 8 bases of the junction left unmatched. Germline V gives CDR1 SNHLY, CDR2 FYNNEI. The chain's CDR3 is CAVGLAGAGDTQYF. The CDR3 DNA reads as TGTGCCGTAGGACTAGCGGGGGCCGGGGATACGCAGTATTTT.